These 28 T cell receptor beta chains were all obtained from the same sample, sequenced in a study of T cells after yellow fever vaccination. TCRdb re-derived calls from the 5' RACE reads in MiXCR, one entry per CDR3 protein. This sample has 400,000 to 650,000 distinct CDR3 sequences, with 20% to 25% found just once. Material: PBMCs, obtained more than 20 days after the first yellow fever vaccination. The receptors stem from a man in his late teens or twenties who received the YFV17D yellow fever vaccine.

This clonotype was observed a handful of times. The genes are TRBV20-1 and TRBJ1-2, with a weak D call TRBD1 (6 bases). Looked up from germline, CDR1 is DFQATT and CDR2 is SNEGSKA (reference sequence). The CDR3 extends over 12 amino acids. This CDR3 is CVSREGGYGYTF. The CDR3 DNA sequence: TGCGTATCCCGGGAAGGGGGCTATGGCTACACCTTC.

The chain is built from TRBV6-1 and TRBJ2-1; 9 bases match TRBD2. CDR3 length equals 16 residues. With V trimmed by 3 bases and J by 8 bases, 11 bases remained unmatched. Germline assignment: CDR1 MNHNS and CDR2 SASEGT. The CDR3 here is CASSDPGAGGQDEQFF. For the CDR3, the DNA is TGTGCCAGCAGTGACCCAGGTGCGGGGGGGCAAGATGAGCAGTTCTTC.

J is TRBJ2-5 and V is TRBV5-1; D tentatively fits TRBD1 or TRBD2 (7 bases each). CDR3 size: 15 residues. V was cut by 0 bases and J by 7 bases, with 16 bases left in between. In germline, CDR1 is SGHRS, CDR2 YFSETQ. The CDR3 DNA reads as TGCGCCAGCAGCTTGGGACTAGCTCAGGGGGGGACCCAGTACTTC. Its translation is CASSLGLAQGGTQYF.

The chain recombines TRBV2 with TRBJ2-3, with 9 bases that match TRBD1. Germline-derived CDR1 and CDR2 are SNHLY and FYNNEI. Trimming at V came to 6 bases and at J to 0 bases, leaving 4 bases not matched to a gene. CDR3 length: 15 amino acids. CDR3 protein: CASRRQGDSTDTQYF. DNA for the CDR3: TGTGCCAGCAGAAGACAGGGGGATAGCACAGATACGCAGTATTTT. The full variable domain, rest sourced from reference TRBV2 and TRBJ2-3, is EPEVTQTPSHQVTQMGQEVILRCVPISNHLYFYWYRQILGQKVEFLVSFYNNEISEKSEIFDDQFSVERPDGSNFTLKIRSTKLEDSAMYFCASRRQGDSTDTQYFGPGTRLTVL.

This clonotype was observed a handful of times. V usage is TRBV30 and J usage is TRBJ1-4; D not certain. The germline CDR1 and CDR2 sequences are GTSNPN and SVGIG (reference sequence). CDR3 length equals 12 residues. The V and J ends lost 2 bases and 5 bases respectively, with 6 bases between them. The CDR3 sequence is CAWSRRNEKLFF. The CDR3 region has the DNA TGTGCCTGGAGTAGGCGGAATGAAAAACTGTTTTTT.

This clonotype was counted only a few times. This sequence joins TRBV7-9 and TRBJ1-1; no reliable D call. The CDR3 covers 13 residues. V was cut by 5 bases and J by 4 bases, with 11 bases left in between. Germline values: CDR1 SEHNR, CDR2 FQNEAQ (reference sequence). This chain's CDR3 is CASSQREATEAFF. DNA for the CDR3: TGTGCCAGCAGCCAGCGAGAAGCCACTGAAGCTTTCTTT.

The genes are TRBV7-3 and TRBJ2-5, with D perhaps being TRBD1 or TRBD2 (6 bases each). CDR1 is SGHTA, CDR2 FQGTGA, per germline. CDR3 length equals 13 residues. The V end lost 6 bases, the J end lost 4 bases, and 12 bases lay between the germline ends. The CDR3 loop is CASSTGGAETQYF. The DNA of the CDR3 is TGTGCCAGCAGTACCGGGGGCGCAGAGACCCAGTACTTC.

The chain is built from TRBV11-2 and TRBJ2-4; perhaps TRBD2 as D (5 bases). The length of the CDR3 is 15 residues. Trimming left V 0 bases short and J 9 bases short, with 15 bases between. The germline V gene encodes CDR1 SGHAT and CDR2 FQNNGV. The CDR3 coding sequence is TGTGCCAGCAGCTTAGATCTGTACCAGCGGCGCATTCAGTACTTC. This encodes CASSLDLYQRRIQYF.

The sample holds a few counts of this clonotype. The V call is TRBV10-3, the J call TRBJ1-5; D unclear. Germline loops: CDR1 ENHRY, CDR2 SYGVKD. This CDR3 is 14 amino acids long. Trimming pared 5 bases from V and 3 bases from J, leaving 11 bases between. CDR3 amino acids: CAISRDGNNQPQHF. In DNA form, the CDR3 reads TGTGCCATCAGTAGAGACGGAAACAATCAGCCCCAGCATTTT.

The table lists this clonotype with many counts. V gene TRBV29-1 combines with J gene TRBJ2-7; D is tentatively TRBD1 or TRBD2 (5 bases each). Trimming pared 5 bases from V and 5 bases from J, leaving 13 bases between. The CDR3 is 12 residues long. Germline V CDR1 and CDR2: SQVTM, ANQGSEA. CDR3 region: CSVRVGGNEQYV. The CDR3 nucleotides read TGCAGCGTTAGGGTTGGGGGTAACGAGCAGTACGTC.

This clonotype was seen repeatedly, ten times or more. V gene TRBV24-1 combines with J gene TRBJ1-5, with D uncertain. V lost 2 bases, J lost 3 bases, and 13 bases lay in between. The CDR3 spans 16 residues. The germline V gene encodes CDR1 KGHDR and CDR2 SFDVKD. The CDR3 reads CATSDSPGPVNQPQHF. The CDR3, as DNA: TGTGCCACCAGTGATTCTCCCGGGCCCGTCAATCAGCCCCAGCATTTT.

This clonotype was found a few times. The CDR3 DNA reads as TGTGCCAGTAGTATGTCGTCAGCCTACGAGCAGTACTTC. Translation gives CASSMSSAYEQYF. V usage is TRBV19 and J usage is TRBJ2-7; D is uncertain. V lost 3 bases and J lost 2, with 8 bases in between. Per germline, CDR1 LNHDA and CDR2 SQIVND (reference sequence). CDR3 length: 13 amino acids.

This clonotype was counted a few times. The rearrangement uses TRBV5-1 and TRBJ1-1, with TRBD1 matching over 7 bases. This CDR3 has 15 amino acids. Per the germline V gene, CDR1 is SGHRS and CDR2 is YFSETQ. The ends lost 4 bases at V and 10 bases at J; junction bases unmatched: 16. The CDR3 DNA reads as TGCGCCAGCAGCCGAGGGGGAGGGGGCATCATCTCAGCTTTCTTT. It encodes CASSRGGGGIISAFF.

The chain couples TRBV5-4 to TRBJ1-6; D call uncertain. This CDR3 region has 15 residues. Trimming removed 5 bases at V and 6 bases at J, with 15 bases between. The germline V gene encodes CDR1 SGHNT and CDR2 YYREEE (reference sequence). CDR3 DNA sequence: TGTGCCAGCAGACTACATTCCCTGGGTAATTCACCCCTCCACTTT. The encoded protein is CASRLHSLGNSPLHF.

The chain uses TRBV7-2 and TRBJ1-5, with D hard to call. The CDR3 spans 14 residues. V was pared by 5 bases and J by 4 bases, with 12 bases between. Germline CDR1 reads SGHTA; CDR2 reads FQGNSA. The DNA for the CDR3 is TGTGCCAGCAGCACCATGGGAGAAAATCAGCCCCAGCATTTT. Translating it yields CASSTMGENQPQHF.

The rearrangement links TRBV30 to TRBJ1-5, with D maybe TRBD1 (5 bases). This CDR3 contains 11 residues. V gave up 7 bases and J gave up 11 bases, with 15 bases separating them. Germline V gene sequence: CDR1 GTSNPN, CDR2 SVGIG (reference sequence). CDR3 loop: CAYRDGRAQHF. The CDR3, as DNA: TGTGCCTACCGGGACGGACGAGCCCAGCATTTT.

The rearrangement uses TRBV11-2 and TRBJ2-2; a possible D gene is TRBD1 (5 bases). This CDR3 comprises 13 residues. Deletions cut 1 base from V and 8 bases from J, with 8 bases between. Germline CDR1 SGHAT, CDR2 FQNNGV. The CDR3 spells CASSLVQGGELFF. The DNA of the CDR3 is TGTGCCAGCAGCTTAGTCCAGGGTGGGGAGCTGTTTTTT.

As for this clonotype: A read error may account for a junction end that differs from germline. V and J are TRBV7-2 and TRBJ1-2, with a weak D call TRBD1 (5 bases). The CDR3 sequence is 14 residues long. Germline loops: CDR1 SGHTA, CDR2 FQGNSA. DNA of the CDR3: TGTGCCAGCAGCATAGCAGGGTTTGGCTATGGCTACACCTTC. It yields the protein CASSIAGFGYGYTF.

This clonotype was counted between two and nine times. The rearrangement uses TRBV7-6 and TRBJ2-2; D may be TRBD1 or TRBD2 (5 bases each). V shed 2 bases and J shed 5 bases, with 21 bases lying between them. This CDR3 has 18 residues. Germline CDR1 reads SGHVS; CDR2 reads FNYEAQ. In DNA form, the CDR3 reads TGTGCCAGCAGCTTAAGGGACCGACTCGGTATCGGGACCGGGGAGCTGTTTTTT. Protein: CASSLRDRLGIGTGELFF.

This clonotype turned up a few times. The V call is TRBV15, the J call TRBJ2-5; the D is unclear. Germline assignment: CDR1 LNHNV and CDR2 YYDKDF (reference sequence). This CDR3 comprises 13 residues. The V gene lost 5 bases and the J gene lost 0 bases, with 7 bases spanning the gap. CDR3 sequence: CATSLENQETQYF. The CDR3 DNA sequence: TGTGCCACCAGCCTCGAGAACCAAGAGACCCAGTACTTC.

The chain carries TRBV7-3 and TRBJ2-2; D unresolved. The CDR3 is 14 amino acids. V lost 3 bases and J lost 4, with 9 bases in between. From germline, CDR1 is SGHTA and CDR2 FQGTGA. Written as DNA, the CDR3 is TGTGCCAGCAGCTTGCTAGGTCGCACCGGGGAGCTGTTTTTT. Protein sequence: CASSLLGRTGELFF.

The chain is built from TRBV2 and TRBJ2-5; TRBD1 matches at 8 bases. Trimming took 3 bases from V and 1 from J; bases not matched to a gene: 7. The CDR3 extends over 16 amino acids. From germline, CDR1 is SNHLY and CDR2 FYNNEI. The CDR3 DNA reads TGTGCCAGCAGTGACGACGGGACAGGATTCCAAGAGACCCAGTACTTC. This sequence encodes CASSDDGTGFQETQYF.

V usage is TRBV6-6 and J usage is TRBJ1-2, with no clear D. Germline lookup yields CDR1 MNHNY and CDR2 SVGAGI (reference sequence). The CDR3 loop spans 13 amino acids. V was pared by 5 bases and J by 6 bases, with 13 bases between. CDR3 residues: CASSARSRDGYTF. The CDR3 DNA reads as TGTGCCAGCAGTGCCCGGAGCCGCGATGGCTACACCTTC.

This clonotype was detected only a few times. The rearrangement joins TRBV12-3 or TRBV12-4 to TRBJ1-2; TRBD1 matches at 7 bases. V gave up 6 bases and J gave up 5 bases; unmatched junction bases: 9. This CDR3 is built from 14 residues. The CDR3 here is CASSRYRGMYGYTF. The DNA of the CDR3 is TGTGCCAGCAGCCGCTACAGGGGCATGTATGGCTACACCTTC.

This clonotype came up many times. The V gene is TRBV4-2, the J gene TRBJ2-2; D perhaps matches TRBD1 (5 bases). The length of the CDR3 is 15 residues. Trimming shortened V by 1 base and J by 1 base, and 7 bases separated the two germline ends. Germline V CDR1 and CDR2: LGHNA, YNFKEQ. The CDR3 loop is CASSQGQGNTGELFF. The CDR3 DNA follows: TGTGCCAGCAGCCAAGGGCAGGGGAACACCGGGGAGCTGTTTTTT.

As DNA, the CDR3 is TGTGCCAGCAGCCCAATTCGAGGGGCTAGCGGGGGAGAGCAGTTCTTC. Translation gives CASSPIRGASGGEQFF. The chain carries TRBV14 and TRBJ2-1, with TRBD2 identical over 10 bases. J lost 10 bases, V lost 4 bases, and 13 bases had no gene match. This CDR3 is built from 16 residues. From germline, CDR1 is SGHDN and CDR2 FVKESK.

This clonotype was detected only a few times. This chain uses TRBV7-2 with TRBJ2-3, with D perhaps matching TRBD2 (6 bases). Germline CDR1 and CDR2: SGHTA and FQGNSA. The germline V and J ends were trimmed by 1 base and 2 bases, with 13 bases remaining between them. There are 16 residues in the CDR3. The CDR3 DNA reads TGTGCCAGCAGCTTAGTGGGTAGCGGTCTCACAGATACGCAGTATTTT. Encoded protein: CASSLVGSGLTDTQYF.

This clonotype was seen a few times. The V gene is TRBV29-1, the J gene TRBJ2-1, with 9 bases aligning to TRBD1. The ends lost 1 base at V and 5 bases at J; junction bases unmatched: 6. The CDR3 has 15 residues. CDR1 and CDR2 (germline): SQVTM, ANQGSEA. CDR3 DNA: TGCAGCGTTGAAGGGGGGGACAGGGTTAACAATGAGCAGTTCTTC. Residues: CSVEGGDRVNNEQFF.